One and the same sample provided the 5 T cell receptor beta chains below, sequenced in a study of PD-1 blockade in mismatch repair-deficient tumors. Clones were read by immunoSEQ multiplex PCR, and TCRdb kept only the in-frame ones, dropping some. The table records 90,000 to 130,000 clones, over 60% of them present only once. Sequences were derived from peripheral blood, sampled about 60 weeks after starting pembrolizumab. The origin of the receptors is an adult with mismatch repair-deficient cancer.

This rearrangement joins TRBV4-3 to TRBJ2-3; 8 nucleotides align to TRBD2. Germline V gives CDR1 LGHNA, CDR2 YSLEER. With V trimmed by 3 bases and J by 1 base, 3 bases remained unmatched. The CDR3 has 15 amino acids. CDR3 loop: CASSQSREGTDTQYF. DNA for the CDR3: TGCGCCAGCAGCCAGTCGCGGGAGGGCACAGATACGCAGTATTTT.

The rearrangement joins TRBV6-5 to TRBJ2-1; D assignment may be TRBD1 or TRBD2 (5 bases each). This CDR3 comprises 14 residues. V dropped 1 base and J dropped 15 bases, with 19 bases sitting between them. Looked up from germline, CDR1 is MNHEY and CDR2 is SVGAGI. The CDR3 nucleotides are TGTGCCAGCAGTTACTACCGGGACCCACCTGTTGGGTTCTTC. It yields the protein CASSYYRDPPVGFF.

This chain connects TRBV5-4 to TRBJ2-2; D is unresolved. Trimming took 4 bases from V and 0 from J, leaving 16 bases between them. The germline V gene encodes CDR1 SGHNT and CDR2 YYREEE (reference sequence). The CDR3 totals 17 residues. In nucleotides, the CDR3 is TGTGCCAGCAGCCCACCACCCTCCATGTCGAACACCGGGGAGCTGTTTTTT. Translating it yields CASSPPPSMSNTGELFF.

This chain uses TRBV19 with TRBJ2-5, with D tentatively TRBD2 (5 bases). With 2 bases removed from V and 8 bases from J, the gap between germline ends came to 9 bases. CDR1 is LNHDA and CDR2 is SQIVND in the germline V gene (reference sequence). This CDR3 has 12 residues. DNA of the CDR3: TGTGCCAGTAGTATACCGGGAAAAACCCAGTACTTC. This codes for CASSIPGKTQYF. Together with reference TRBV19 and TRBJ2-5, the CDR3 gives the full variable domain: DGGITQSPKYLFRKEGQNVTLSCEQNLNHDAMYWYRQDPGQGLRLIYYSQIVNDFQKGDIAEGYSVSREKKESFPLTVTSAQKNPTAFYLCASSIPGKTQYFGPGTRLLVL.

The rearrangement uses TRBV5-1 and TRBJ1-1; maybe TRBD1 (5 bases). The CDR3 is 14 amino acids. CDR1 SGHRS and CDR2 YFSETQ come from the germline V gene. V lost 2 bases and J 1 base, leaving 9 bases between the germline ends. The CDR3 coding sequence is TGCGCCAGCAGCTTTGGGGGAGGGAACACTGAAGCTTTCTTT. This translates into CASSFGGGNTEAFF.